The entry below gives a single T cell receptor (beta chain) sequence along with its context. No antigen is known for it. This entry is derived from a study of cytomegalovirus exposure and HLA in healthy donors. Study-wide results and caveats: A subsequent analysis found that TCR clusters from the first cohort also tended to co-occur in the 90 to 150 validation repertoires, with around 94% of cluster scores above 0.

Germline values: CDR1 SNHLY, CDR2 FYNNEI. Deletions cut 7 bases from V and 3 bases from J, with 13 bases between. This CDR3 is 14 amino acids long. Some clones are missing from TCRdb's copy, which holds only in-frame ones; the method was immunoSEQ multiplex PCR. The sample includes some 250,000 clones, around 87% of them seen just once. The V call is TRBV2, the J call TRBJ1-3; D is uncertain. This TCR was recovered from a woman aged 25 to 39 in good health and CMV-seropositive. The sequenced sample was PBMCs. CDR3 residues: CASILPRGGNTIYF. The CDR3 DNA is TGTGCCAGCATTCTACCCCGGGGTGGAAACACCATATATTTT.